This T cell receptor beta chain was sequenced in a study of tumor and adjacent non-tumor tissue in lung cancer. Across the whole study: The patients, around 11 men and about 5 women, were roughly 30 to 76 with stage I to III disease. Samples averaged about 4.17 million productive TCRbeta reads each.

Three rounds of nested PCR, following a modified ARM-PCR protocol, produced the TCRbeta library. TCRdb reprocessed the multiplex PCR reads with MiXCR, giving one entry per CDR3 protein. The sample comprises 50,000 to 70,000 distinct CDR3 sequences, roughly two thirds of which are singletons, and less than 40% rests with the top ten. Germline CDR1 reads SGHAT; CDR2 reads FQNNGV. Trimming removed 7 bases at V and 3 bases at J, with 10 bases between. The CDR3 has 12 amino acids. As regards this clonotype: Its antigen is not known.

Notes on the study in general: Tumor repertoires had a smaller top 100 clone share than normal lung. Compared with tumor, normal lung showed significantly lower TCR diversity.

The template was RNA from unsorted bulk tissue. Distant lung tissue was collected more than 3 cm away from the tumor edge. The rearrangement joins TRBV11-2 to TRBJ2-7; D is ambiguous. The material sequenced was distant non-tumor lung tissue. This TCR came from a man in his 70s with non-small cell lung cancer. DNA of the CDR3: TGTGCCAGCATCCCAGGTTACTACGAGCAGTACTTC. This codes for CASIPGYYEQYF.